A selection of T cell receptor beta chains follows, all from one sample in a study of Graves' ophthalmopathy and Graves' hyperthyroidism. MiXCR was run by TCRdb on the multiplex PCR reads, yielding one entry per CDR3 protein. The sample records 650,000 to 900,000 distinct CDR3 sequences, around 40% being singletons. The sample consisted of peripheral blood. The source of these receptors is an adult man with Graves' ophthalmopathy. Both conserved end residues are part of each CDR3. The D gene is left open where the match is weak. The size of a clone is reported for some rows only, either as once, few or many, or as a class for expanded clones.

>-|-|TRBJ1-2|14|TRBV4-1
TGCGCCAGCGGTCCGGACAGTACTAACTATGGCTACACCTTC
CASGPDSTNYGYTF
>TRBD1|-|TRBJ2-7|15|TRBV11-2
TGTGCCAGCAGCCATCAGACAGGGATCGCCTACGAGCAGTACTTC
CASSHQTGIAYEQYF
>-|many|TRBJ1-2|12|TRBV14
TGTGCCAGCAGCCAGGTTAACTATGGCTACACCTTC
CASSQVNYGYTF
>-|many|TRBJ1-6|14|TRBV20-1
TGCAGTGCTCAAGCCACGGGCGTCGGTTCACCCCTCCACTTT
CSAQATGVGSPLHF
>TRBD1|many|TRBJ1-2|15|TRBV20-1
TGCAGTGCTAATACACCGGGACAGGTCTACTATGGCTACACCTTC
CSANTPGQVYYGYTF
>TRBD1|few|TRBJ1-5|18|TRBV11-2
TGCGCCAGCAGCCAAGATCTGGCAGGGGGGTTAGGCAATCAGCCCCAGCATTTT
CASSQDLAGGLGNQPQHF
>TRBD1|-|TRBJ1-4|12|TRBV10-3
TGTGCCATCAGCGGGGCAGGGGGAAAAACTGTTTTT
CAISGAGGKTVF
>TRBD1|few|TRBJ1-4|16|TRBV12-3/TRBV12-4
TGTGCCAGCAGTCTTTCCTTCGGACAGGGAGAAGAAAAACTGTTTTTT
CASSLSFGQGEEKLFF
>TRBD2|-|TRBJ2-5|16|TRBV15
TGTGCCACCAGCAGAGGAAGCGGGAGGGTCCAAGAGACCCAGTACTTC
CATSRGSGRVQETQYF
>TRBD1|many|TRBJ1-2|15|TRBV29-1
TGCAGCGTTGATTTGGGGACAGGGGTGAACTATGGCTACACCTTC
CSVDLGTGVNYGYTF
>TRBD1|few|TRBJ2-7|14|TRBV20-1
TGCAGTGCTACCTGGACAGGCCCAGGGTACGAGCAGTACTTC
CSATWTGPGYEQYF
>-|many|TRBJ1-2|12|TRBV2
TGTGCCAGTACAGGAAACAACTATGGCTACACCTTC
CASTGNNYGYTF
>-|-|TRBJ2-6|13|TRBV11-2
TGTGCCAGCAGCTTAGTATTCGCCGGCGTCCTGACTTTC
CASSLVFAGVLTF
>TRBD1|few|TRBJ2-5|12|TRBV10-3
TGTGCCATCAGGGGACAGGGGGAGACCCAGTACTTC
CAIRGQGETQYF
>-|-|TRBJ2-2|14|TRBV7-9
TGTGCCAGCAGCCAAGAAGGGTTCACCGGGGAGCTGTTTTTT
CASSQEGFTGELFF
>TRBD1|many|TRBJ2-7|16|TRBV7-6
TGTGCCAGCAGCTTAGCGAGGGGACAGGGAACCTACGAGCAGTACTTC
CASSLARGQGTYEQYF
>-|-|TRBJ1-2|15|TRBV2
TGTGCCAGCAGTTACTCGAGGGGAACACCAAATGGCTACACCTTC
CASSYSRGTPNGYTF
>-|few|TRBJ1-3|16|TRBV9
TGTGCCAGCAGCGTAGGGGAAGGGATTTCTGGAAACACCATATATTTT
CASSVGEGISGNTIYF
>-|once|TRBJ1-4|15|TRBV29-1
TGCAGCGTGTCAGGATCCGGGACCGGGAATGAAAAACTGTTTTTT
CSVSGSGTGNEKLFF
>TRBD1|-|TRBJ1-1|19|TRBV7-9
TGTGCCAGCTCACCGTCAGCACCCACAGGGGGTGGTTTTAGCACTGAAGCTTTCTTT
CASSPSAPTGGGFSTEAFF
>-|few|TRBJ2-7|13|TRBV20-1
TGCAGTGCTAGTCGAACGAGTGAGTACGAGCAGTACTTC
CSASRTSEYEQYF
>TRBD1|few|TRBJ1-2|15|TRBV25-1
TGTGCCAGCAGTGATCCCCGCACAGGGGACTATGGCTACACCTTC
CASSDPRTGDYGYTF
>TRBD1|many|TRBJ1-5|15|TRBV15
TGTGCCACCAGCAGAGACCACAGGGGCGGTCAGCCCCAGCATTTT
CATSRDHRGGQPQHF
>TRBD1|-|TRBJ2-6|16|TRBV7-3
TGTGCCAGCAGCGACTACAGGGGTCCTGGGGCCAACGTCCTGACTTTC
CASSDYRGPGANVLTF
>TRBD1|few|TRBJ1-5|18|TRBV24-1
TGTGCCAGCAGCCCTTATCCTCTGGGACAGGGCGACAATCAGCCCCAGCATTTT
CASSPYPLGQGDNQPQHF
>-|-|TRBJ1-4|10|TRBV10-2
TGCGCCACGGAGGGGGAAAAACTGTTTTTT
CATEGEKLFF
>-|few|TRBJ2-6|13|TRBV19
TGTGCCAGCGGATTTACTGGGGCCAACGTCCTGACTTTC
CASGFTGANVLTF
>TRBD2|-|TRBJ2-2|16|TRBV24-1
TGTGCCACCAGTGACCAAAGCGGGAGGGCCTCCGGGGAGCTGTTTTTT
CATSDQSGRASGELFF
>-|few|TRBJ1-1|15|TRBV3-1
TGTGCCAGCAGCCAAGACTACCGGGGGAACACTGAAGCTTTCTTT
CASSQDYRGNTEAFF
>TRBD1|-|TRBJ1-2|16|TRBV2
TGTGCCAGCAGTTACTCTTCGGGACAGGGTGGGGATGGCTACACCTTC
CASSYSSGQGGDGYTF
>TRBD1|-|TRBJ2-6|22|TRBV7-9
TGTGCCAGCAGCTGGCCGCATATTACTGGACAGGACACAACCTCTGGGGCCAACGTCCTGACTTTC
CASSWPHITGQDTTSGANVLTF
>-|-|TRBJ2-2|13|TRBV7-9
TGTGCCAGCAGCTTTTTAGCAACCGGGGAGCTGTTTTTT
CASSFLATGELFF
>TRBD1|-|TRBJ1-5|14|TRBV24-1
TGTGCCAGCTCACCGGCCAGGGGGAATCAGCCCCAGCATTTT
CASSPARGNQPQHF
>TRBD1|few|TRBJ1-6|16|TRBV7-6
TGTGCCAGCAGCTTAGGGCAGGGGGCTTTGAATTCACCCCTCCACTTT
CASSLGQGALNSPLHF
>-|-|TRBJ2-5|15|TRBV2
TGTGCCAGCAGTGAAAAGTCTGTCACCCAAGAGACCCAGTACTTC
CASSEKSVTQETQYF
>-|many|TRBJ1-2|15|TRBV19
TGTGCCAGTACAAGGGCAGGCGAAATTAACTATGGCTACACCTTC
CASTRAGEINYGYTF
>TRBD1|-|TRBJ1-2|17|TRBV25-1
TGTGCCAGCAGTGCTAGAGACCAGGGACAGGGTAGCTCTGGCTACACCTTC
CASSARDQGQGSSGYTF
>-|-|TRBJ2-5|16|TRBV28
TGTGCCAGCAGTTTGTGGCGGGGCGCTGACCGAGAGACCCAGTACTTC
CASSLWRGADRETQYF
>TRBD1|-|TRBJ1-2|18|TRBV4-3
TGCGCCAGCAGCCAAAGGGAATCGACGGACAGGGGGTTAGGCGGCTACACCTTC
CASSQRESTDRGLGGYTF
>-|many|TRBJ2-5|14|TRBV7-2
TGTGCCAGCAGCCCGACCTTGGGGGTCGAGACCCAGTACTTC
CASSPTLGVETQYF
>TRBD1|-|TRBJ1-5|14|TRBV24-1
TGTGCCACCAGCGCACAGGGGGCCGATCAGCCCCAGCATTTT
CATSAQGADQPQHF
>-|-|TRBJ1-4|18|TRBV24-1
TGTGCCACCAGTGATTTTTGCAGGGCCCTTGCAACTAATGAAAAACTGTTTTTT
CATSDFCRALATNEKLFF
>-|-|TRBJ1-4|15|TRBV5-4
TGTGCCAGCAGCCTAACAGGACCGGCTAATGAAAAACTGTCTTTT
CASSLTGPANEKLSF
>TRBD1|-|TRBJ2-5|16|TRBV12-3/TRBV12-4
TGTGCCAGCAGTTTGGGACAGGGGGCGTTCCAAGAGACCCAGTACTTC
CASSLGQGAFQETQYF
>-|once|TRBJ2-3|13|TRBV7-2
TGTGCCAGCAGCATAGCCAACACAGATACGCAGTATTTT
CASSIANTDTQYF
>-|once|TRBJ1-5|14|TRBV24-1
TGTGCCAGCAGTGAATGGGGGGAAAATCAGCCCCAGCATTTT
CASSEWGENQPQHF
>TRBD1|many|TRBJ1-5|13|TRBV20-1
TGCAGTGCTAAGGGGACAGGGAGTCAGCCCCAGCATTTT
CSAKGTGSQPQHF